Below, one T cell receptor beta chain is given with its context. Antigen: not known. Definition of naive CD8+ T cells rested on a CD45RO-CCR7+CD27+CD95- profile. The study made its TRB cDNA libraries by 5' RACE, adding UMI labels. For each CDR3 protein, TCRdb gives one entry from its re-call of the 5' RACE reads, without DNA. This sample contains some 130,000 distinct CDR3 sequences. CDR3 length: 18 residues. CDR1 and CDR2 from the germline V gene are LGHDT and YNNKEL (reference sequence). These data are taken from a study of CXCR3-negative and CXCR3-positive naive CD8 T cells. The overall study: The libraries yielded 130 million to 150 million TRB reads, about 1.5 +/- 0.3 million each. Whole-study findings and limits: From TRB CDR3 properties, TCR strength was inferred; surface CD5 did not differ between naive subsets. Naive subsets were similarly diverse, while memory CD8+ repertoires were much less diverse. A higher hydrophobicity marked the TRB CDR3s of CXCR3-positive naive cells versus CXCR3-negative naive cells.

The rearrangement links TRBV3-1 to TRBJ2-5; the TCRdb call, TRBD2, lacks DNA for checking. The sequence was obtained from a human donor in good health. Some clones in this sample may be carry-over from other donors' samples. The sequenced sample consisted of naive CXCR3+ CD8+ T cells from blood. The subset was: CD45RO-CCR7+CD27+CD95- naive CD8+ T cells expressing CXCR3 (TNR3+). The CDR3 here is CASDVASGGRHDQETQYF.